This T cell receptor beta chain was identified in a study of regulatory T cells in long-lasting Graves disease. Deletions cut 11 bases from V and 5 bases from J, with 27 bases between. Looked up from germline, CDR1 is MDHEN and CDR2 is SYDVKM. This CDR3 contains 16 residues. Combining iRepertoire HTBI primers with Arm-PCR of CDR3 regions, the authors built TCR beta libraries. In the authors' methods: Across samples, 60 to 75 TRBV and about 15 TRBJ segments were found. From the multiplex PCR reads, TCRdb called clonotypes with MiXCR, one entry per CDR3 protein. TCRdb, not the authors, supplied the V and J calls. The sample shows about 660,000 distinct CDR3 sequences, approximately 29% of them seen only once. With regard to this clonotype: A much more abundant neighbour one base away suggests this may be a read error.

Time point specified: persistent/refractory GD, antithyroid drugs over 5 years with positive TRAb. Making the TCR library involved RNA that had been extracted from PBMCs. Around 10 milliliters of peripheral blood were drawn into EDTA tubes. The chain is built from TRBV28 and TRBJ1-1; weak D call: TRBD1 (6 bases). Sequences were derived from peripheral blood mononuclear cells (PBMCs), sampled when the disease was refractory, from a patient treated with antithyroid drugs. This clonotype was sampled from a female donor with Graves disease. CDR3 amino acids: CASLPLGGSSLTEAFF. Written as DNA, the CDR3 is TGTGCCTCCTTACCACTAGGGGGATCCTCATTGACTGAAGCTTTCTTT.